The 12 T cell receptor beta chains reported below all come from one sample, sequenced in a study of shared clonotypes between healthy human individuals. The repertoire was sequenced with immunoSEQ multiplex PCR; TCRdb's copy has only in-frame clones and lacks some. The sample has around 100,000 clones; less than 75% are singletons. Source material: memory CD8+ T cells sorted from blood. Subset of the sample: CD45RO+ cells pooled with CCR7-negative TemRA cells. The source is a woman aged 25-40 years in good health.

The J gene is TRBJ1-5, the V gene TRBV7-8, with D possibly TRBD1 on 5 matching bases. The CDR3 is 17 amino acids. Between the trimmed V and J ends, which lost 5 bases and 2 bases, there was a span of 19 bases. The germline CDR1 and CDR2 sequences are SGHVS and FQNEAQ. This chain's CDR3 is CASSLRQTTSGNQPQHF. The CDR3 nucleotides read TGTGCCAGCAGCCTCAGACAGACAACCTCGGGCAATCAGCCCCAGCATTTT.

This clone was found once. This chain connects TRBV5-1 to TRBJ2-1, with D unresolved. Germline assignment: CDR1 SGHRS and CDR2 YFSETQ. This CDR3 comprises 13 residues. V gave up 5 bases and J gave up 8 bases, with 14 bases separating them. CDR3 amino acids: CASRPGPRHEQFF. In nucleotides, the CDR3 is TGCGCCAGCAGGCCTGGACCCCGCCATGAGCAGTTCTTC.

This sequence joins TRBV13 and TRBJ2-7, with 7 bases matching TRBD1. In germline, CDR1 is PRHDT, CDR2 FYEKMQ (reference sequence). J gave up 7 bases and V 5 bases, and 14 bases lay outside the gene matches. The CDR3 runs to 15 residues. This chain's CDR3 is CASSQPGAGGREQYF. CDR3 nucleotide sequence: TGTGCCAGCAGCCAGCCCGGGGCAGGGGGACGGGAGCAGTACTTC.

This clone was seen repeatedly, ten times or more. This chain links TRBV6-6 with TRBJ2-1; the match to TRBD2 covers 7 bases. The CDR3 runs to 13 residues. The ends lost 1 base at V and 9 bases at J; junction bases unmatched: 3. Germline CDR1 reads MNHNY; CDR2 reads SVGAGI (reference sequence). The CDR3 DNA follows: TGTGCCAGCAGTTACTTAGGACTAGGTGAGCAGTTCTTC. Residues: CASSYLGLGEQFF.

The rearrangement links TRBV7-9 to TRBJ1-1; no clear D. CDR1 is SEHNR, CDR2 FQNEAQ, per germline (reference sequence). V was cut by 1 base and J by 0 bases, with 6 bases left in between. This CDR3 is 14 amino acids long. This CDR3 is CASSLEGMNTEAFF. CDR3 nucleotide sequence: TGTGCCAGCAGCTTAGAAGGAATGAACACTGAAGCTTTCTTT.

The rearrangement uses TRBV5-5 and TRBJ2-7; either TRBD1 or TRBD2 may supply D (5 bases each). The CDR3 length is 13 residues. The germline V gene has CDR1 SGHKS and CDR2 YYEKEE (reference sequence). Trimming took off 7 bases at V and 6 bases at J, with 17 bases between the two ends. CDR3 nucleotide sequence: TGTGCCAGCCACAACGGGGCGCAGGCCGAGCAGTACTTC. This gives the protein CASHNGAQAEQYF. Filled out from reference TRBV5-5 and TRBJ2-7, the complete variable domain reads DAGVTQSPTHLIKTRGQQVTLRCSPISGHKSVSWYQQVLGQGPQFIFQYYEKEERGRGNFPDRFSARQFPNYSSELNVNALLLGDSALYLCASHNGAQAEQYFGPGTRLTVT.

This clone was observed a few times. The chain carries TRBV6-1 and TRBJ2-2, with D possibly being TRBD1 (5 bases). V lost 6 bases to trimming and J lost 1 base, with 9 bases between them. The CDR3 is made up of 14 amino acids. Germline assignment: CDR1 MNHNS and CDR2 SASEGT. The CDR3 nucleotides are TGTGCCAGCAGGCGACAGTGGAACACCGGGGAGCTGTTTTTT. It codes for CASRRQWNTGELFF.

This CDR3 is CASSQGTGGKNGYTF. CDR3 coding DNA: TGTGCCAGCAGCCAAGGGACAGGGGGCAAGAATGGCTACACCTTC. This sequence joins TRBV7-9 and TRBJ1-2; 12 bases align to TRBD1. In germline, CDR1 is SEHNR, CDR2 FQNEAQ (reference sequence). This CDR3 spans 15 amino acids. The V gene end was trimmed by 5 bases and the J gene end by 6 bases; junction bases not matched to a gene: 7.

This clone was recorded a few times. CDR3 region: CASSLQTGSGYTF. DNA of the CDR3: TGTGCCAGCAGCCTTCAGACAGGGTCTGGCTACACCTTC. This rearrangement joins TRBV7-3 to TRBJ1-2, with 7 positions matching TRBD1. CDR1 SGHTA and CDR2 FQGTGA come from the germline V gene. This CDR3 comprises 13 residues. V dropped 5 bases and J dropped 7; count of bases not matched to a gene: 7.

The chain uses TRBV5-1 and TRBJ2-3; D is uncertain. CDR1 SGHRS and CDR2 YFSETQ come from the germline V gene. The CDR3 sequence is 15 residues long. The V and J ends lost 0 bases and 0 bases respectively, with 8 bases between them. The CDR3 loop is CASSLGSLSTDTQYF. The CDR3 nucleotides read TGCGCCAGCAGCTTGGGCAGCCTAAGCACAGATACGCAGTATTTT.

The genes are TRBV6-5 and TRBJ2-1; a possible D gene is TRBD2 (6 bases). Per the germline V gene, CDR1 is MNHEY and CDR2 is SVGAGI. This CDR3 comprises 15 residues. Trimming shortened V by 7 bases and J by 1 base, and 14 bases separated the two germline ends. In DNA, the CDR3 is TGTGCCAGCACCGTTCTCGGGGGTTCCTACAATGAGCAGTTCTTC. Encoded protein: CASTVLGGSYNEQFF.

This clone was counted only a few times. This could be a read error, since a much larger clone is one nucleotide away. CDR3 nucleotides: TGTGCCAGCAAAGTAGGGGGGGCCGACACCGGGGAGCTGTTTTTT. This translates into CASKVGGADTGELFF. J is TRBJ2-2 and V is TRBV28; tentative D call: TRBD2 (7 bases). The CDR3 sequence is 15 residues long. Germline V gene data show CDR1 as MDHEN and CDR2 as SYDVKM. V lost 7 bases and J lost 3, with 15 bases in between.